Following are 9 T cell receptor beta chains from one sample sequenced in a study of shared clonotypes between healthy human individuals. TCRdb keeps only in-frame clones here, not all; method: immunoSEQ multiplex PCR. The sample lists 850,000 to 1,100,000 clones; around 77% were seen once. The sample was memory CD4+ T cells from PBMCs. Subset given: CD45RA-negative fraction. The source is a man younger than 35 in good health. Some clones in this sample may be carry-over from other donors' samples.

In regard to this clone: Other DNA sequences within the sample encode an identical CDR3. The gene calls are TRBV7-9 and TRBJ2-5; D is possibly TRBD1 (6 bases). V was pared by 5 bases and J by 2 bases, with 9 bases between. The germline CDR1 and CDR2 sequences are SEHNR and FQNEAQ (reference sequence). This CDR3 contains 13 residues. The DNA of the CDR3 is TGTGCCAGCAGCCCTACAGGGCAAGAGACCCAGTACTTC. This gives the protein CASSPTGQETQYF.

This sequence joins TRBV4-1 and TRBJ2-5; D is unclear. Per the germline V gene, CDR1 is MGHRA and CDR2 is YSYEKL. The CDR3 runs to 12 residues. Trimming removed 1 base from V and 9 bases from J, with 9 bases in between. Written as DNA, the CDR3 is TGCGCCAGCAGCCAAGTTGGGCTCGCCCAGTACTTC. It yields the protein CASSQVGLAQYF.

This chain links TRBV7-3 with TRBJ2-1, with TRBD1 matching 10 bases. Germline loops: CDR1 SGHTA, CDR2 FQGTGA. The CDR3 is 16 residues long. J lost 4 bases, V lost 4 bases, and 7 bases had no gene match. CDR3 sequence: CASSSGTGALYNEQFF. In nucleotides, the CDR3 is TGTGCCAGCAGCTCGGGGACAGGGGCACTTTACAATGAGCAGTTCTTC.

DNA for the CDR3: TGTGCTAGTGGTTTGGGGGCGGGGTACGAGCAGTACTTC. Protein: CASGLGAGYEQYF. The rearrangement links TRBV12-5 to TRBJ2-7; a weak D match, TRBD2 (6 bases). Germline CDR1 reads LGHNT; CDR2 reads FRNRAP. Trimming left V 1 base short and J 4 bases short, with 8 bases between. CDR3 size: 13 residues.

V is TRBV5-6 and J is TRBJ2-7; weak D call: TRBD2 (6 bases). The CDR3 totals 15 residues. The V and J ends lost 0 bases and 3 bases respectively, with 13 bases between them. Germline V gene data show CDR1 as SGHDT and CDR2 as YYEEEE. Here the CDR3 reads CASSLAGGLIYEQYF. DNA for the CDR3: TGTGCCAGCAGCTTGGCCGGGGGACTCATCTACGAGCAGTACTTC.

The CDR3 coding sequence is TGTGCCTGGAGTCGGGGCAGAAAAGAGACCCAGTACTTC. Translating gives CAWSRGRKETQYF. V is TRBV30 and J is TRBJ2-5; D may match TRBD1 or TRBD2 (5 bases each). Per the germline V gene, CDR1 is GTSNPN and CDR2 is SVGIG (reference sequence). The CDR3 is 13 residues long. V lost 2 bases to trimming and J lost 3 bases, with 10 bases between them. Drawing the rest from reference TRBV30 and TRBJ2-5, the complete variable domain is SQTIHQWPATLVQPVGSPLSLECTVEGTSNPNLYWYRQAAGRGLQLLFYSVGIGQISSEVPQNLSASRPQDRQFILSSKKLLLSDSGFYLCAWSRGRKETQYFGPGTRLLVL.

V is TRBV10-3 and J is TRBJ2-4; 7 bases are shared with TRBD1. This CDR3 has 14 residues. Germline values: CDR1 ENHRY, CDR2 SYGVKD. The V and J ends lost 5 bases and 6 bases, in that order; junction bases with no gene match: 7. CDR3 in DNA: TGTGCCATCAGTCCCACAGGGGACGGAAACATTCAGTACTTC. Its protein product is CAISPTGDGNIQYF.

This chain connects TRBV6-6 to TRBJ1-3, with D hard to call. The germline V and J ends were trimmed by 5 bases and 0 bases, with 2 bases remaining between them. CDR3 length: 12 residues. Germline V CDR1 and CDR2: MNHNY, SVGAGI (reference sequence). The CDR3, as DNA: TGTGCCAGCAGTACCTCTGGAAACACCATATATTTT. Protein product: CASSTSGNTIYF.

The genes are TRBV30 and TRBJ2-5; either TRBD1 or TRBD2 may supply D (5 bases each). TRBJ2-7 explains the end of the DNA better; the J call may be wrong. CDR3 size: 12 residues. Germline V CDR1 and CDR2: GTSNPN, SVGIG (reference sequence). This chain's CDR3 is CAWKGPTAEQYF. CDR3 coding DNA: TGTGCCTGGAAGGGACCGACGGCCGAGCAGTACTTC.